Listed below are T cell receptor beta chains from one sample, sequenced in a study of blood T cell repertoires in COVID-19. Assay: immunoSEQ multiplex PCR; the TCRdb copy retains only in-frame clones and omits some. Counted here are about 170,000 clones, approximately 84% occurring once; the ten biggest clones make up less than 3%. Specimen: peripheral blood. These receptors all stem from a woman of 80 years or more with COVID-19, enrolled during active disease. Each CDR3 is given with its conserved first and last residue. Each record gives: J gene, D gene, V gene, clone size, CDR3 DNA, CDR3 protein. The D gene is left open where the match is weak. Clone size is shown for a subset of rows, as once, few, many or a class of expanded clone.

j_gene: TRBJ1-2
d_gene: TRBD1
v_gene: TRBV24-1
abundance: NA
CDR3nt: TGTGCCACCAGGGGACAGGGCGACTATGGCTACACCTTC
CDR3aa: CATRGQGDYGYTF

j_gene: TRBJ2-5
d_gene: NA
v_gene: TRBV5-1
abundance: NA
CDR3nt: TGCGCCAGCAGCTTGGGACTAACCCAAGAGACCCAGTACTTC
CDR3aa: CASSLGLTQETQYF

j_gene: TRBJ2-1
d_gene: TRBD2
v_gene: TRBV6-5
abundance: few
CDR3nt: TGTGCCAGCAGTTACTCGCTAGCGGTTAACAATGAGCAGTTCTTC
CDR3aa: CASSYSLAVNNEQFF

j_gene: TRBJ2-3
d_gene: NA
v_gene: TRBV19
abundance: NA
CDR3nt: TGTGCCAGTAGTATCCAGGCTAGCACAGATACGCAGTATTTT
CDR3aa: CASSIQASTDTQYF

j_gene: TRBJ2-1
d_gene: TRBD2
v_gene: TRBV19
abundance: NA
CDR3nt: TGTGCCAGTAGTATAGGAGGACTAGCGGGAGTGGGGACCTACAATGAGCAGTTCTTC
CDR3aa: CASSIGGLAGVGTYNEQFF

j_gene: TRBJ2-6
d_gene: NA
v_gene: TRBV6-2/TRBV6-3
abundance: NA
CDR3nt: TGTGCCAGCAGTAGAAAGCACTCTGGGGCCAACGTCCTGACTTTC
CDR3aa: CASSRKHSGANVLTF

j_gene: TRBJ1-1
d_gene: NA
v_gene: TRBV9
abundance: NA
CDR3nt: TGTGCCAGCAGCGTGCAGGACATGAACACTGAAGCTTTCTTT
CDR3aa: CASSVQDMNTEAFF

j_gene: TRBJ1-5
d_gene: TRBD1
v_gene: TRBV28
abundance: NA
CDR3nt: TGTGCCAGCAGGGACAGGGTTGTTAGCAATCAGCCCCAGCATTTT
CDR3aa: CASRDRVVSNQPQHF

j_gene: TRBJ1-3
d_gene: TRBD1
v_gene: TRBV7-6
abundance: NA
CDR3nt: TGTGCCAGCAGCTTAGCTCCCACAGGGGGCCCTCAAAGCTCTGGAAACACCATATATTTT
CDR3aa: CASSLAPTGGPQSSGNTIYF

j_gene: TRBJ2-1
d_gene: TRBD1
v_gene: TRBV7-3
abundance: NA
CDR3nt: TGTGCCAGCAGCTTAACTTGGACAGGGGTAATAAATGAGCAGTTCTTC
CDR3aa: CASSLTWTGVINEQFF

j_gene: TRBJ1-1
d_gene: NA
v_gene: TRBV3-1/TRBV3-2
abundance: NA
CDR3nt: TGTGCCAGCAGCCTGCTCCCAGAGGAGAACACTGAAGCTTTCTTT
CDR3aa: CASSLLPEENTEAFF

j_gene: TRBJ2-1
d_gene: TRBD1
v_gene: TRBV14
abundance: NA
CDR3nt: TGTGCCAGCAGCCCTTTTGGGACAGGGGCGTCTGAGCAGTTCTTC
CDR3aa: CASSPFGTGASEQFF

j_gene: TRBJ2-1
d_gene: NA
v_gene: TRBV3-1/TRBV3-2
abundance: NA
CDR3nt: TGTGCCAGCAGCCGGCCGTTGTACAATGAGCAGTTCTTC
CDR3aa: CASSRPLYNEQFF

j_gene: TRBJ1-5
d_gene: TRBD1
v_gene: TRBV6-1
abundance: NA
CDR3nt: TGTGCCAGCAGTGAACGGGACAGGGTAATTGGTCAGCCCCAGCATTTT
CDR3aa: CASSERDRVIGQPQHF

j_gene: TRBJ1-5
d_gene: NA
v_gene: TRBV5-6
abundance: NA
CDR3nt: TGTGCCAGCAGCTTGGCCCTCGATCAGCCCCAGCATTTT
CDR3aa: CASSLALDQPQHF

j_gene: TRBJ1-1
d_gene: NA
v_gene: TRBV6-2/TRBV6-3
abundance: NA
CDR3nt: TGTGCCAGCAGTTACTCGACCGGGGATTGGAGGAACACTGAAGCTTTCTTT
CDR3aa: CASSYSTGDWRNTEAFF

j_gene: TRBJ2-2
d_gene: NA
v_gene: TRBV2
abundance: NA
CDR3nt: TGTGCCAGCAGTGAAGATCGCACCGGGGAGCTGTTTTTT
CDR3aa: CASSEDRTGELFF

j_gene: TRBJ2-7
d_gene: TRBD1
v_gene: TRBV19
abundance: NA
CDR3nt: TGTGCAACCGGGACAGGGGTTTGGTACGAGCAGTACTTC
CDR3aa: CATGTGVWYEQYF

j_gene: TRBJ2-2
d_gene: TRBD2
v_gene: TRBV6-5
abundance: NA
CDR3nt: TGTGCCAGCAGTATGACTAGCGCCGGGGAGCTGTTTTTT
CDR3aa: CASSMTSAGELFF

j_gene: TRBJ1-1
d_gene: TRBD1
v_gene: TRBV18
abundance: NA
CDR3nt: TGTGCCAGCTCACCGGGACAGGATGCTGAAGCTTTCTTT
CDR3aa: CASSPGQDAEAFF

j_gene: TRBJ2-5
d_gene: TRBD1
v_gene: TRBV7-8
abundance: NA
CDR3nt: TGTGCCAGCAGCTTAACTTCCGGGACAGTGCTTCGAGAGACCCAGTACTTC
CDR3aa: CASSLTSGTVLRETQYF

j_gene: TRBJ2-7
d_gene: NA
v_gene: TRBV28
abundance: NA
CDR3nt: TGTGCCAGCAGTTATCGTCAGTACGAGCAGTACTTC
CDR3aa: CASSYRQYEQYF

j_gene: TRBJ2-7
d_gene: TRBD2
v_gene: TRBV19
abundance: once
CDR3nt: TGTGCCAGTATTAGATTCCGACTAGCGGGAGGAGGCGGCGAGCAGTACTTC
CDR3aa: CASIRFRLAGGGGEQYF

j_gene: TRBJ2-7
d_gene: TRBD1
v_gene: TRBV2
abundance: few
CDR3nt: TGTGCCAGCAGAGGGACAGGGAACTACGAGCAGTACTTC
CDR3aa: CASRGTGNYEQYF

j_gene: TRBJ2-3
d_gene: NA
v_gene: TRBV4-2
abundance: NA
CDR3nt: TGTGCCAGCAGCCAAAAGCCTGGAGGCCAGACAGATACGCAGTATTTT
CDR3aa: CASSQKPGGQTDTQYF

j_gene: TRBJ2-7
d_gene: NA
v_gene: TRBV27
abundance: NA
CDR3nt: TGTGCCAGCAGTTTAAGTGGGAGCTCCTACGAGCAGTACTTC
CDR3aa: CASSLSGSSYEQYF

j_gene: TRBJ1-1
d_gene: TRBD1
v_gene: TRBV19
abundance: NA
CDR3nt: TGTGCCAGTAGGAACAGGGGGCCAAAAACTGAAGCTTTCTTT
CDR3aa: CASRNRGPKTEAFF

j_gene: TRBJ2-1
d_gene: TRBD2
v_gene: TRBV12-5
abundance: NA
CDR3nt: TGTGCTAGTGGTTTGAGCGGGAGGGCTACTGAGCAGTTCTTC
CDR3aa: CASGLSGRATEQFF

j_gene: TRBJ2-1
d_gene: TRBD1
v_gene: TRBV10-3
abundance: NA
CDR3nt: TGTGCCATCAGTGGGGACAGGGACGGCAATGAGCAGTTCTTC
CDR3aa: CAISGDRDGNEQFF

j_gene: TRBJ1-5
d_gene: TRBD1
v_gene: TRBV28
abundance: NA
CDR3nt: TGTGCCAGCACTAGACAGGGGGGAAACAATCAGCCCCAGCATTTT
CDR3aa: CASTRQGGNNQPQHF

j_gene: TRBJ1-5
d_gene: NA
v_gene: TRBV18
abundance: once
CDR3nt: TGTGCCAGCTCAATCGGGAACAATCAGCCCCAGCATTTT
CDR3aa: CASSIGNNQPQHF

j_gene: TRBJ1-2
d_gene: NA
v_gene: TRBV23-1
abundance: NA
CDR3nt: TGCGCCAGCAGCCGACACAGCACCTATGGCTACACCTTC
CDR3aa: CASSRHSTYGYTF

j_gene: TRBJ1-1
d_gene: TRBD1
v_gene: TRBV7-9
abundance: NA
CDR3nt: TGTGCCAGCAGCCCTACGACAGGGCCCACCACTGAAGCTTTCTTT
CDR3aa: CASSPTTGPTTEAFF

j_gene: TRBJ2-3
d_gene: NA
v_gene: TRBV30
abundance: once
CDR3nt: TGTGCCTTCCTCCGTGCAGATACGCAGTATTTT
CDR3aa: CAFLRADTQYF

j_gene: TRBJ2-7
d_gene: TRBD1
v_gene: TRBV6-5
abundance: NA
CDR3nt: TGTGCCAGCAGCCGTGACAGGGCATACTACGAGCAGTACTTC
CDR3aa: CASSRDRAYYEQYF

j_gene: TRBJ2-3
d_gene: TRBD1
v_gene: TRBV24-1
abundance: NA
CDR3nt: TGTGCCACCAGTGACACCGGGACAGGCAACACAGATACGCAGTATTTT
CDR3aa: CATSDTGTGNTDTQYF

j_gene: TRBJ1-3
d_gene: TRBD1
v_gene: TRBV15
abundance: NA
CDR3nt: TGTGCCACCAGCAGAGATAGACAGGGGATTGGAAACACCATATATTTT
CDR3aa: CATSRDRQGIGNTIYF

j_gene: TRBJ2-1
d_gene: TRBD2
v_gene: TRBV18
abundance: NA
CDR3nt: TGTGCCAGCTCACCGACTAGCGGGATCCCAAGCTCCTACAATGAGCAGTTCTTC
CDR3aa: CASSPTSGIPSSYNEQFF

j_gene: TRBJ2-1
d_gene: NA
v_gene: TRBV10-3
abundance: NA
CDR3nt: TGTGCCATCAGTGGGGCAGTCTCCTACAATGAGCAGTTCTTC
CDR3aa: CAISGAVSYNEQFF

j_gene: TRBJ1-1
d_gene: NA
v_gene: TRBV3-1/TRBV3-2
abundance: once
CDR3nt: TGTGCCAGCAGGTCGGGTTTACAGGGGAACACTGAAGCTTTCTTT
CDR3aa: CASRSGLQGNTEAFF

j_gene: TRBJ2-1
d_gene: TRBD2
v_gene: TRBV3-1/TRBV3-2
abundance: NA
CDR3nt: TGTGCCAGCAGCCCCCGTATTAGCGGGATGGATGAGCAGTTCTTC
CDR3aa: CASSPRISGMDEQFF

j_gene: TRBJ1-1
d_gene: TRBD1
v_gene: TRBV3-1/TRBV3-2
abundance: few
CDR3nt: TGTGCCAGCAGCCCCACTAACCAGGGGGCTGTAGCTTTCTTT
CDR3aa: CASSPTNQGAVAFF

j_gene: TRBJ1-2
d_gene: NA
v_gene: TRBV5-4
abundance: NA
CDR3nt: TGTGCCAGCAGCCAAGGGGCGAACTATGGCTACACCTTC
CDR3aa: CASSQGANYGYTF

j_gene: TRBJ2-5
d_gene: TRBD2
v_gene: TRBV3-1/TRBV3-2
abundance: NA
CDR3nt: TGTGCCAGCAGCCATACGGGGGGTGAGACCCAGTACTTC
CDR3aa: CASSHTGGETQYF

j_gene: TRBJ1-4
d_gene: NA
v_gene: TRBV5-1
abundance: NA
CDR3nt: TGCGCCAGCAGCTTGCGGCAGGGGAAAAATGAAAAACTGTTTTTT
CDR3aa: CASSLRQGKNEKLFF

j_gene: TRBJ2-6
d_gene: TRBD1
v_gene: TRBV2
abundance: NA
CDR3nt: TGTGCCAGCAGAACAGGGGTTTGGGGGGCCAACGTCCTGACTTTC
CDR3aa: CASRTGVWGANVLTF

j_gene: TRBJ2-2
d_gene: TRBD1
v_gene: TRBV2
abundance: NA
CDR3nt: TGTGCCATCCCGGGACAGGGGTTTACTTCCGGGGAGCTGTTTTTT
CDR3aa: CAIPGQGFTSGELFF

j_gene: TRBJ2-3
d_gene: NA
v_gene: TRBV15
abundance: NA
CDR3nt: TGTGCCACCAGCAGCACACCGGGACATCAGTATGATACGCAGTATTTT
CDR3aa: CATSSTPGHQYDTQYF

j_gene: TRBJ2-7
d_gene: TRBD2
v_gene: TRBV5-1
abundance: NA
CDR3nt: TGCGCCAGCAGCGGGGGACTAGGGAATGAGCAGTACTTC
CDR3aa: CASSGGLGNEQYF

j_gene: TRBJ2-7
d_gene: NA
v_gene: TRBV7-8
abundance: NA
CDR3nt: TGTGCCAGCAGCCCCGCCCGCGACGGGACCTACGAGCAGTACTTC
CDR3aa: CASSPARDGTYEQYF

j_gene: TRBJ2-1
d_gene: TRBD2
v_gene: TRBV9
abundance: NA
CDR3nt: TGTGCCAGCAGCTTTCGGGGACTAGCGGGTGCCACCTACAATGAGCAGTTCTTC
CDR3aa: CASSFRGLAGATYNEQFF

j_gene: TRBJ1-4
d_gene: NA
v_gene: TRBV7-9
abundance: NA
CDR3nt: TGTGCCAGCAGATCACAGTCAGAAAAACTGTTTTTT
CDR3aa: CASRSQSEKLFF

j_gene: TRBJ2-3
d_gene: TRBD2
v_gene: TRBV24-1
abundance: once
CDR3nt: TGTGCCACCAGTTCCGCGGGAGGCACAGATACGCAGTATTTT
CDR3aa: CATSSAGGTDTQYF

j_gene: TRBJ1-2
d_gene: NA
v_gene: TRBV28
abundance: NA
CDR3nt: TGTGCCAGCCATTCCGAGGGACACCACTATGGCTACACCTTC
CDR3aa: CASHSEGHHYGYTF

j_gene: TRBJ1-2
d_gene: NA
v_gene: TRBV12-3/TRBV12-4
abundance: NA
CDR3nt: TGTGCCAGCAGTCCCTCGGGCTATGGCTACACCTTC
CDR3aa: CASSPSGYGYTF